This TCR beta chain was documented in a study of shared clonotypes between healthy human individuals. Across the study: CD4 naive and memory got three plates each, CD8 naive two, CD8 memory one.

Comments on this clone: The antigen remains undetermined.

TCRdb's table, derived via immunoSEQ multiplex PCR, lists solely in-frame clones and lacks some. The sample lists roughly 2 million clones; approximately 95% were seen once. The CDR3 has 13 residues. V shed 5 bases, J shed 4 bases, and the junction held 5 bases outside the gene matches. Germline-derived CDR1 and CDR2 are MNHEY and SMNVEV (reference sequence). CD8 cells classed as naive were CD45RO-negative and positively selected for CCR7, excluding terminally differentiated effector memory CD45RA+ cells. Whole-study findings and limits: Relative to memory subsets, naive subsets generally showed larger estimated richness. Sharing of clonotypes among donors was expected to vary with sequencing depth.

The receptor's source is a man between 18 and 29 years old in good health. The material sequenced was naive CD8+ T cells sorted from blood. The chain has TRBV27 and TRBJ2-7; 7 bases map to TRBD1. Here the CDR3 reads CASSPTGEYEQYF. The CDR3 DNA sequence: TGTGCCAGCAGTCCCACAGGGGAATACGAGCAGTACTTC.